This TCR beta chain was captured in a study of blood T cell repertoires in COVID-19. Study summary: Material from acute and convalescent COVID-19 was sourced from the United States, Italy and Spain. In each case, the material was cDNA or gDNA derived from T cells, B-cell-depleted T cells, or PBMCs.

Under the authors' procedure: Amplification of reference gene primers was used by the study to estimate nucleated cell counts. The protocol was immunoSEQ multiplex PCR, while the TCRdb copy is restricted to in-frame clones and leaves out a portion. D and trimming come from the DNA, and the V and J calls and clone size come from that table. Among tens of thousands of clones, about nine tenths were seen once, and the ten largest hold roughly 0.37%. The CDR3 spans 17 residues. V lost 5 bases and J 8 bases, leaving 27 bases between the germline ends. Germline values: CDR1 SEHNR, CDR2 FQNEAQ (reference sequence).

The rearrangement links TRBV7-9 to TRBJ1-2, with D possibly matching TRBD1 (6 bases). This clonotype originated in a human donor in a cohort sampled during active COVID-19. Source material: peripheral blood. In DNA, the CDR3 is TGTGCCAGCAGCCTAGGGACCATCGACCTACAGGGAGCCGGCTACACCTTC. Protein product: CASSLGTIDLQGAGYTF.